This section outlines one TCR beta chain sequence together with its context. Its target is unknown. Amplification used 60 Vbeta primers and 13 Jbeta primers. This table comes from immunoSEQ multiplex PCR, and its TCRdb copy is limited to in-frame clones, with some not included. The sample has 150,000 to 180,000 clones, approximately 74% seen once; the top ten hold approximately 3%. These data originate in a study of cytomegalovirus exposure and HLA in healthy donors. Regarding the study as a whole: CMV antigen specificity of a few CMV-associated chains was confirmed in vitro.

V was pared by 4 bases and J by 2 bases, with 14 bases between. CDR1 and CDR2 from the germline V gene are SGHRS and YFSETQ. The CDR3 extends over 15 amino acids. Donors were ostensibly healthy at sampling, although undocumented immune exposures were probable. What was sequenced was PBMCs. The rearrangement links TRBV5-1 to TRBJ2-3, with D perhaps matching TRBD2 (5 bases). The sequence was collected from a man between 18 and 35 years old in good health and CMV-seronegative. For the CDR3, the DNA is TGCGCCAGCAGCCCGATCAGCGGCTCCACAGATACGCAGTATTTT. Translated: CASSPISGSTDTQYF. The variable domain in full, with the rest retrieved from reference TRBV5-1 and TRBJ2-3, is KAGVTQTPRYLIKTRGQQVTLSCSPISGHRSVSWYQQTPGQGLQFLFEYFSETQRNKGNFPGRFSGRQFSNSRSEMNVSTLELGDSALYLCASSPISGSTDTQYFGPGTRLTVL.